A single sample is the source of the 24 T cell receptor beta chains below, sequenced in a study of blood T cell repertoires in COVID-19. TCRdb keeps only in-frame clones here, not all; method: immunoSEQ multiplex PCR. In the table there are approximately 63,000 clones, 75% to 95% of which are singletons. The sequenced material came from peripheral blood. Receptors were obtained from a human donor in a cohort sampled during active COVID-19.

This clone is a singleton in its sample. The chain couples TRBV6-1 to TRBJ2-7, with D unclear. The germline gives CDR1 MNHNS, CDR2 SASEGT. V lost 1 base to trimming and J lost 0 bases, with 7 bases between them. The CDR3 runs to 14 residues. CDR3 region: CASSEVSRSYEQYF. CDR3 nucleotide sequence: TGTGCCAGCAGTGAAGTGTCTCGCTCCTACGAGCAGTACTTC.

The rearrangement uses TRBV5-1 and TRBJ2-2; TRBD2 is a possible D gene (6 bases). Germline CDR1 reads SGHRS; CDR2 reads YFSETQ. The CDR3 runs 13 residues. Trimming stripped 6 bases from V and 5 bases from J, with 11 bases between. Here the CDR3 DNA reads TGCGCCAGCACACCTCGGGGGACCGGGGAGCTGTTTTTT. Residues: CASTPRGTGELFF. Filled out from reference TRBV5-1 and TRBJ2-2, the complete variable domain reads KAGVTQTPRYLIKTRGQQVTLSCSPISGHRSVSWYQQTPGQGLQFLFEYFSETQRNKGNFPGRFSGRQFSNSRSEMNVSTLELGDSALYLCASTPRGTGELFFGEGSRLTVL.

The V gene is TRBV19, the J gene TRBJ2-7, with TRBD1 matching over 11 bases. Per the germline V gene, CDR1 is LNHDA and CDR2 is SQIVND (reference sequence). With 4 bases clipped from V and 6 bases from J, the junction kept 11 bases outside the gene matches. The CDR3 runs to 16 residues. CDR3 protein: CASSSRPGQGVGEQYF. In DNA form, the CDR3 reads TGTGCCAGTAGTAGCCGACCGGGACAGGGGGTTGGCGAGCAGTACTTC.

CDR3 sequence (DNA): TGTGCCAGCAGCGTAACAGGGGGCGTGAAGACCCAGTACTTC. It encodes CASSVTGGVKTQYF. This chain joins TRBV6-2 or TRBV6-3 and TRBJ2-5; 9 bases fit TRBD1. The CDR3 consists of 14 residues. The germline V gene encodes CDR1 MNHEY and CDR2 SVGEGT. J lost 6 bases, V lost 6 bases, and 8 bases had no gene match.

The CDR3 DNA reads as TGTGCCAGCAGCTTGGGACCCTCTCAGGAGGGCTCAGGTGGCTACACCTTC. It specifies CASSLGPSQEGSGGYTF. The chain employs TRBV5-6 and TRBJ1-2; D is ambiguous. This CDR3 region has 17 residues. V was pared by 0 bases and J by 7 bases, with 22 bases between. The germline CDR1 and CDR2 sequences are SGHDT and YYEEEE.

The genes are TRBV5-4 and TRBJ1-4, with 9 bases fitting TRBD1. The CDR3 is made up of 16 amino acids. Germline V gives CDR1 SGHNT, CDR2 YYREEE (reference sequence). The V and J ends lost 4 bases and 4 bases, in that order; junction bases with no gene match: 8. The CDR3 protein is CASSLSGTGYNEKLFF. The CDR3 region has the DNA TGTGCCAGCAGCCTCTCCGGGACAGGGTATAATGAAAAACTGTTTTTT. The full variable domain, rest sourced from reference TRBV5-4 and TRBJ1-4, is ETGVTQSPTHLIKTRGQQVTLRCSSQSGHNTVSWYQQALGQGPQFIFQYYREEENGRGNFPPRFSGLQFPNYSSELNVNALELDDSALYLCASSLSGTGYNEKLFFGSGTQLSVL.

The chain links TRBV2 to TRBJ2-7; a possible D gene is TRBD1 (5 bases). Trimming cost V 7 bases and J 5 bases, with 15 bases left between them. There are 13 residues in the CDR3. Germline CDR1 SNHLY, CDR2 FYNNEI. In DNA form, the CDR3 reads TGTGCCAGCAACCCCCAGGGTCAGGACGAGCAGTACTTC. Encoded protein: CASNPQGQDEQYF.

This chain links TRBV9 with TRBJ2-2; perhaps TRBD1 as D (6 bases). Germline CDR1 and CDR2: SGDLS and YYNGEE. CDR3 length: 16 amino acids. Trimming shortened V by 5 bases and J by 1 base, and 15 bases separated the two germline ends. CDR3 nucleotides: TGTGCCAGCAGTCCCCCCGGGACATTGAACACCGGGGAGCTGTTTTTT. Protein product: CASSPPGTLNTGELFF.

This chain connects TRBV5-4 to TRBJ2-2, with 11 positions matching TRBD2. CDR1 and CDR2 (germline): SGHNT, YYREEE (reference sequence). Trimming at V came to 4 bases and at J to 8 bases, leaving 7 bases not matched to a gene. This CDR3 is built from 15 residues. The chain's CDR3 is CASSPELAGVGELFF. The CDR3 bases are TGTGCCAGCAGCCCGGAACTAGCGGGGGTGGGGGAGCTGTTTTTT.

The gene calls are TRBV5-1 and TRBJ1-4; D call uncertain. V was cut by 0 bases and J by 4 bases, with 7 bases left in between. Germline CDR1 and CDR2: SGHRS and YFSETQ. The CDR3 is 14 amino acids. Written as DNA, the CDR3 is TGCGCCAGCAGCTTGGGTCAGATTAATGAAAAACTGTTTTTT. Translating gives CASSLGQINEKLFF.

The V and J genes are TRBV19 and TRBJ1-6; 7 bases match TRBD1. Per germline, CDR1 LNHDA and CDR2 SQIVND (reference sequence). The length of the CDR3 is 12 residues. The CDR3 coding sequence is TGTGCTCGTGACAGGGTAAATTCACCCCTCCACTTT. It translates to CARDRVNSPLHF.

The chain has TRBV19 and TRBJ1-1; no definite D call. V was trimmed by 7 bases and J by 3 bases, leaving 15 bases between them. CDR1 LNHDA and CDR2 SQIVND come from the germline V gene (reference sequence). The CDR3 totals 14 residues. The DNA for the CDR3 is TGTGCCAGTATTGATTACTCCGGGGACACTGAAGCTTTCTTT. Encoded protein: CASIDYSGDTEAFF.

V usage is TRBV7-2 and J usage is TRBJ1-2; D perhaps matches TRBD1 (6 bases). Germline V CDR1 and CDR2: SGHTA, FQGNSA. This CDR3 has 14 residues. The V end lost 4 bases, the J end lost 0 bases, and 9 bases lay between the germline ends. This CDR3 is CASSSGQPNYGYTF. In nucleotides, the CDR3 is TGTGCCAGCAGCTCTGGACAGCCTAACTATGGCTACACCTTC.

This rearrangement joins TRBV7-9 to TRBJ1-2; 7 nucleotides agree with TRBD1. The CDR3 loop spans 13 amino acids. With 7 bases clipped from V and 4 bases from J, the junction kept 6 bases outside the gene matches. Germline CDR1 and CDR2: SEHNR and FQNEAQ (reference sequence). CDR3 loop: CASNAQGGYGYTF. In nucleotides, the CDR3 is TGTGCCAGCAACGCCCAGGGGGGCTATGGCTACACCTTC. The entire variable domain, with the rest obtained from reference TRBV7-9 and TRBJ1-2, is as follows: DTGVSQNPRHKITKRGQNVTFRCDPISEHNRLYWYRQTLGQGPEFLTYFQNEAQLEKSRLLSDRFSAERPKGSFSTLEIQRTEQGDSAMYLCASNAQGGYGYTFGSGTRLTVV.

The chain uses TRBV21-1 and TRBJ2-7; TRBD1 was called by the table and not checked on the DNA. TRBV21-1 is a recognized pseudogene. The CDR3 has 14 residues. CDR3 sequence: CASGLPRQPYEQYF. The CDR3 DNA reads TGTGCCAGCGGCCTGCCCCGACAACCCTACGAGCAGTACTTC.

This sequence joins TRBV30 and TRBJ1-5, with D maybe TRBD1 (6 bases). The V and J ends lost 2 bases and 4 bases respectively, with 12 bases between them. The CDR3 is 14 residues long. CDR1 and CDR2 from the germline V gene are GTSNPN and SVGIG (reference sequence). The DNA of the CDR3 is TGTGCCTGGAGTCGGGGGGCGGGTAATCAGCCCCAGCATTTT. Encoded protein: CAWSRGAGNQPQHF.

The chain is built from TRBV7-2 and TRBJ2-5, with 7 bases lining up with TRBD2. The CDR3 sequence is 14 residues long. With 3 bases clipped from V and 5 bases from J, the junction kept 6 bases outside the gene matches. Germline lookup yields CDR1 SGHTA and CDR2 FQGNSA. CDR3 coding DNA: TGTGCCAGCAGCTTTCAGCGGGGTGGGGAGACCCAGTACTTC. Protein sequence: CASSFQRGGETQYF.

CDR3 region: CASSFRDRGYEQYF. In DNA, the CDR3 is TGTGCCAGCAGTTTTAGGGACAGGGGCTACGAGCAGTACTTC. V usage is TRBV28 and J usage is TRBJ2-7; 10 bases are shared with TRBD1. V was pared by 3 bases and J by 3 bases, with 2 bases of the junction left unmatched. This CDR3 spans 14 amino acids. The germline V gene has CDR1 MDHEN and CDR2 SYDVKM.

The CDR3 spells CASTPSAGYSYEQYF. The DNA of the CDR3 is TGTGCCAGCACCCCCTCTGCAGGATACTCCTACGAGCAGTACTTC. The chain couples TRBV6-5 to TRBJ2-7; no clear D. Trimming removed 7 bases at V and 0 bases at J, with 16 bases between. The V gene's germline CDR1 is MNHEY and CDR2 SVGAGI. This CDR3 is 15 amino acids long.

This clone has only one observation. V gene TRBV5-6 combines with J gene TRBJ2-5; a weak D match, TRBD2 (6 bases). Trimming removed 0 bases at V and 2 bases at J, with 14 bases between. The germline gives CDR1 SGHDT, CDR2 YYEEEE. This CDR3 spans 16 amino acids. The CDR3 sequence: CASSLGLGSWQETQYF. The CDR3 region has the DNA TGTGCCAGCAGCTTGGGACTAGGTTCGTGGCAAGAGACCCAGTACTTC.

The chain uses TRBV11-2 and TRBJ2-5; TRBD2 might be the D (5 bases). V gave up 3 bases and J gave up 3 bases, with 11 bases separating them. Germline V gene sequence: CDR1 SGHAT, CDR2 FQNNGV. The length of the CDR3 is 14 residues. The CDR3, as DNA: TGTGCCAGCAGCTTGCCCGGGATCAAAGAGACCCAGTACTTC. Its protein is CASSLPGIKETQYF.

The J gene is TRBJ2-5, the V gene TRBV9; TRBD1 matches 7 bases. The CDR3 loop spans 14 amino acids. From germline, CDR1 is SGDLS and CDR2 YYNGEE. Unmatched junction bases numbered 4, after V lost 4 bases and J lost 1 base. This chain's CDR3 is CASSPGTAQETQYF. The CDR3 DNA sequence: TGTGCCAGCAGCCCCGGGACAGCCCAAGAGACCCAGTACTTC.

V gene TRBV18 combines with J gene TRBJ2-7; TRBD2 is a possible D gene (7 bases). This CDR3 is 16 amino acids long. CDR1 is KGHSH and CDR2 is LQKENI in the germline V gene. The V end was cut by 0 bases, the J end by 0 bases, with 12 bases between. The CDR3 DNA reads as TGTGCCAGCTCACCACCGGGGGGGCTAAGCTCCTACGAGCAGTACTTC. It encodes CASSPPGGLSSYEQYF.

This chain links TRBV5-3 with TRBJ2-7; 14 bases align to TRBD2. TRBV5-3 is an ORF, and what it does is uncertain. The V gene end was trimmed by 5 bases and the J gene end by 2 bases; junction bases not matched to a gene: 12. The CDR3 covers 18 residues. CDR3 protein: CARSSGLAGGYPPYEQYF. Written as DNA, the CDR3 is TGTGCCAGAAGTAGTGGACTAGCGGGGGGTTACCCACCCTACGAGCAGTACTTC.